These 16 T cell receptor beta chains share one sample of origin, sequenced in a study of blood T cell repertoires in COVID-19. Some clones are missing from TCRdb's copy, which holds only in-frame ones; the method was immunoSEQ multiplex PCR. The data contain some 190,000 clones, about 90% of them singletons. The sample taken for sequencing was peripheral blood. The receptors derive from a man aged 18 to 30 with active or convalescent COVID-19.

The V call is TRBV5-1, the J call TRBJ1-1, with 12 bases fitting TRBD1. The germline V gene has CDR1 SGHRS and CDR2 YFSETQ. CDR3 length: 13 amino acids. Trimming cost V 4 bases and J 8 bases; bases outside gene matches: 3. The CDR3 DNA sequence: TGCGCCAGCAGCGCGGGACAGGGGGCCGAAGCTTTCTTT. Its protein product is CASSAGQGAEAFF.

The V and J genes are TRBV30 and TRBJ1-4; tentative D call: TRBD1 (6 bases). This CDR3 contains 15 residues. Trimming took 0 bases from V and 4 from J, leaving 12 bases between them. The germline V gene encodes CDR1 GTSNPN and CDR2 SVGIG (reference sequence). CDR3 sequence (DNA): TGTGCCTGGAGTGTAAAGGGAGGGGGTAATGAAAAACTGTTTTTT. This sequence encodes CAWSVKGGGNEKLFF.

The chain has TRBV11-3 and TRBJ2-3, with D possibly TRBD1 on 6 matching bases. Trimming removed 2 bases from V and 5 bases from J, with 14 bases in between. The CDR3 length is 15 residues. Germline CDR1 SGHNT, CDR2 YENEEA. The CDR3 DNA is TGTGCCAGCAGCTTAAGACAGGCGGTGGGAGATACGCAGTATTTT. This gives the protein CASSLRQAVGDTQYF.

V and J are TRBV11-2 and TRBJ1-2, with D tentatively TRBD1 (5 bases). Germline V gives CDR1 SGHAT, CDR2 FQNNGV. This CDR3 region has 14 residues. V was shortened by 5 bases and J by 0 bases, with 10 bases between the two germline ends. The CDR3 region is CASSPRQSNYGYTF. The DNA of the CDR3 is TGTGCCAGCAGCCCAAGACAGTCTAACTATGGCTACACCTTC. Based on the CDR3 plus reference TRBV11-2 and TRBJ1-2, the full variable domain is EAGVAQSPRYKIIEKRQSVAFWCNPISGHATLYWYQQILGQGPKLLIQFQNNGVVDDSQLPKDRFSAERLKGVDSTLKIQPAKLEDSAVYLCASSPRQSNYGYTFGSGTRLTVV.

The chain employs TRBV9 and TRBJ1-2, with D unresolved. Per germline, CDR1 SGDLS and CDR2 YYNGEE. CDR3 length: 13 residues. Trimming removed 3 bases at V and 6 bases at J, with 12 bases between. CDR3 sequence: CASSAGLGDGYTF. The CDR3 coding sequence is TGTGCCAGCAGCGCGGGCCTCGGGGATGGCTACACCTTC.

This clone has only one observation. The gene calls are TRBV3-1 (or the pseudogene TRBV3-2) and TRBJ2-2, with a tentative D call TRBD2 (6 bases). Per germline, CDR1 LGHDT and CDR2 YNNKEL (reference sequence). The length of the CDR3 is 14 residues. Deletions cut 5 bases from V and 3 bases from J, with 10 bases between. CDR3 protein: CASSEGTYTGELFF. CDR3 sequence (DNA): TGTGCCAGCAGCGAGGGGACTTACACCGGGGAGCTGTTTTTT.

The V call is TRBV4-3, the J call TRBJ2-3; TRBD2 matches 10 bases. Germline trimming cut 0 bases from V and 5 bases from J; bases unmatched to any gene: 11. CDR3 length equals 18 residues. Germline loops: CDR1 LGHNA, CDR2 YSLEER. Here the CDR3 reads CASSQDLGAGGQGDTQYF. As DNA, the CDR3 is TGCGCCAGCAGCCAAGATCTCGGAGCGGGAGGGCAGGGAGATACGCAGTATTTT.

The chain links TRBV7-6 to TRBJ1-5; 7 bases fit TRBD1. The CDR3 contains 16 residues. Germline-derived CDR1 and CDR2 are SGHVS and FNYEAQ. J lost 6 bases, V lost 5 bases, and 13 bases had no gene match. In nucleotides, the CDR3 is TGTGCCAGCAGCCCCGCCGGACAGGCGGGGAGTCAGCCCCAGCATTTT. As protein: CASSPAGQAGSQPQHF.

The chain couples TRBV10-1 to TRBJ2-6; maybe TRBD1 (6 bases). The CDR3 sequence is 19 residues long. CDR1 and CDR2 (germline): WNHNN, SYGVQD (reference sequence). Trimming stripped 0 bases from V and 2 bases from J, with 17 bases between. The CDR3 protein is CASSESLRTGWPGANVLTF. CDR3 DNA: TGCGCCAGCAGTGAGTCCTTAAGAACAGGGTGGCCTGGGGCCAACGTCCTGACTTTC.

The chain joins TRBV7-9 to TRBJ1-4, with 10 bases aligning to TRBD1. Germline CDR1 is SEHNR and CDR2 is FQNEAQ (reference sequence). The CDR3 totals 15 residues. V shed 4 bases, J shed 6 bases, and the junction held 5 bases outside the gene matches. DNA for the CDR3: TGTGCCAGCAGCTACGGGGACAGGGGCGATGAAAAACTGTTTTTT. Amino acids: CASSYGDRGDEKLFF.

The chain carries TRBV4-2 and TRBJ2-7, with 10 positions matching TRBD1. V dropped 3 bases and J dropped 2; count of bases not matched to a gene: 4. Germline loops: CDR1 LGHNA, CDR2 YNFKEQ. The CDR3 has 15 residues. Here the CDR3 DNA reads TGTGCCAGCAGCCACTCCGGGACAGGGGCCTACGAGCAGTACTTC. Residues: CASSHSGTGAYEQYF.

This clone has only one observation. V gene TRBV5-6 combines with J gene TRBJ1-6; 7 bases agree with TRBD1. The CDR3 length is 18 residues. Germline CDR1 is SGHDT and CDR2 is YYEEEE. Losses at the gene ends were 1 base for V and 0 bases for J; bases not matched to a gene: 7. CDR3 DNA sequence: TGTGCCAGCAGCTTGCGGTTGACAGGGAGCTCCTATAATTCACCCCTCCACTTT. It encodes CASSLRLTGSSYNSPLHF.

As regards this clone: The conserved closing phenylalanine or tryptophan is absent in this CDR3, likely reflecting a read error. The DNA is omitted, as the CDR3 cannot be located on it reliably, and the CDR3 follows TCRdb's listing. This chain connects TRBV30 to TRBJ1-1; the table's TRBD1 call for D was not verified on the DNA. Germline lookup yields CDR1 GTSNPN and CDR2 SVGIG (reference sequence). The CDR3 contains 11 residues when both ends are counted. CDR3 sequence reads: CAWSDRDRGSV.

The V call is TRBV27, the J call TRBJ2-1; 14 bases are shared with TRBD2. The length of the CDR3 is 15 residues. The ends lost 6 bases at V and 7 bases at J; junction bases unmatched: 5. Looked up from germline, CDR1 is MNHEY and CDR2 is SMNVEV (reference sequence). CDR3 DNA sequence: TGTGCCAGCAGAGGGACTAGCGGGGGTTGGAATGAGCAGTTCTTC. Encoded protein: CASRGTSGGWNEQFF.

The chain combines TRBV9 with TRBJ1-3, with D perhaps TRBD1 (5 bases). Trimming stripped 7 bases from V and 0 bases from J, with 14 bases between. CDR3 length: 15 residues. Germline loops: CDR1 SGDLS, CDR2 YYNGEE. Here the CDR3 DNA reads TGTGCCAGCGCTGGGGGGTTATTCTCTGGAAACACCATATATTTT. Its translation is CASAGGLFSGNTIYF.

The V call is TRBV27, the J call TRBJ1-1, with D maybe TRBD1 (6 bases). This CDR3 has 15 amino acids. V lost 3 bases and J lost 0, with 11 bases in between. Germline CDR1 reads MNHEY; CDR2 reads SMNVEV (reference sequence). DNA of the CDR3: TGTGCCAGCAGTTTGGGACAACCATTGAACACTGAAGCTTTCTTT. Protein product: CASSLGQPLNTEAFF.